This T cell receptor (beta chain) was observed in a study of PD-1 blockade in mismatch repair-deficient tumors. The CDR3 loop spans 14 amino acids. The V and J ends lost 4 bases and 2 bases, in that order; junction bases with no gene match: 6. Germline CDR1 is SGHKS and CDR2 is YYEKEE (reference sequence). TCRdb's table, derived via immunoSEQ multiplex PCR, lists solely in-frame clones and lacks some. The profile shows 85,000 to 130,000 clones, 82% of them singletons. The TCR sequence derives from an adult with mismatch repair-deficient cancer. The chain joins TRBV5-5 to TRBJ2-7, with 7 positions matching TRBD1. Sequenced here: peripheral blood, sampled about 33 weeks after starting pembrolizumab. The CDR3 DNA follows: TGTGCCAGCAGCGTCCGGGACAGTCCCTACGAGCAGTACTTC. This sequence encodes CASSVRDSPYEQYF.